The 4 T cell receptor beta chains reported below all come from one sample, sequenced in a study of a mutant IDH1 vaccine in newly diagnosed glioma. The repertoire was sequenced with immunoSEQ multiplex PCR; TCRdb's copy has only in-frame clones and lacks some. The sample lists tens of thousands of clones, approximately 80% occurring once. Time point described: baseline, week 1 (first vaccination visit). The sample's treatment: pre-vaccination baseline after standard-of-care therapy. Sample: PBMCs, taken from a glioma patient treated with radiotherapy, temozolomide or both. All receptors derive from a man aged 35 to 55 with glioma. Some clones in this sample may be carry-over from other donors' samples.

V and J are TRBV5-1 and TRBJ1-2, with a possible D match to TRBD1 (5 bases). The V gene lost 4 bases and the J gene lost 2 bases, with 15 bases spanning the gap. Germline CDR1 reads SGHRS; CDR2 reads YFSETQ. The CDR3 contains 15 residues. As DNA, the CDR3 is TGCGCCAGCAGCCTGGCAGGGTCCACAAACTATGGCTACACCTTC. It encodes CASSLAGSTNYGYTF.

This chain links TRBV5-6 with TRBJ2-7, with a possible D match to TRBD1 (6 bases). The CDR3 totals 14 residues. V lost 0 bases and J lost 6, with 13 bases in between. Germline CDR1 is SGHDT and CDR2 is YYEEEE. The CDR3 sequence: CASSLGTVDSEQYF. CDR3 sequence (DNA): TGTGCCAGCAGCTTGGGGACAGTGGACTCCGAGCAGTACTTC.

This chain uses TRBV10-3 with TRBJ2-5; TRBD1 matches at 8 bases. From germline, CDR1 is ENHRY and CDR2 SYGVKD. V was pared by 2 bases and J by 5 bases, with 7 bases of the junction left unmatched. The CDR3 extends over 15 amino acids. CDR3 sequence: CAISEGRGRVETQYF. The CDR3 DNA reads TGTGCCATCAGTGAGGGCAGGGGGCGCGTGGAGACCCAGTACTTC.

The chain recombines TRBV5-1 with TRBJ2-5; 8 bases fit TRBD1. The germline gives CDR1 SGHRS, CDR2 YFSETQ. This CDR3 is 14 amino acids long. The J segment lost 5 bases and the V segment lost 2 bases, leaving 5 bases of the junction unmatched. The chain's CDR3 is CASSFQGAAETQYF. CDR3 nucleotides: TGCGCCAGCAGCTTCCAGGGGGCTGCGGAGACCCAGTACTTC.